This is a list of T cell receptor beta chains from one sample in a study of shared clonotypes between healthy human individuals. The method was immunoSEQ multiplex PCR; TCRdb's version includes in-frame clones alone and lacks a portion of them. The table lists about 490,000 clones, 70% to 80% of them singletons. The sequencing sample was made of PBMCs. These receptors originate from a woman between 40 and 55 years old in good health. Some clones in this sample may be carry-over from other donors' samples. Both conserved end residues are part of each CDR3. The D gene is left open where the match is weak. The listing skips clone size in some rows; elsewhere it reads once, few, many or a size class.

CDR3 protein: CANAGSNQPQHF
CDR3 DNA: TGTGCCAACGCAGGTTCCAATCAGCCCCAGCATTTT
J gene: TRBJ1-5
D gene: .
V gene: TRBV28
clone size: .

CDR3 protein: CASSLQRDGYGYTF
CDR3 DNA: TGTGCCAGCAGCTTGCAGAGGGATGGGTATGGCTACACCTTC
J gene: TRBJ1-2
D gene: .
V gene: TRBV5-4
clone size: .

CDR3 protein: CASSARGLEKLFF
CDR3 DNA: TGTGCCAGCAGCGCACGTGGATTGGAAAAACTGTTTTTT
J gene: TRBJ1-4
D gene: .
V gene: TRBV14
clone size: once

CDR3 protein: CASSFTGLAGGRADTQYF
CDR3 DNA: TGCGCCAGCAGCTTTACGGGACTAGCGGGAGGGAGGGCAGATACGCAGTATTTT
J gene: TRBJ2-3
D gene: TRBD2
V gene: TRBV5-1
clone size: .

CDR3 protein: CASRQTGGRGDTEAFF
CDR3 DNA: TGTGCCAGCAGACAGACAGGGGGCCGGGGCGACACTGAAGCTTTCTTT
J gene: TRBJ1-1
D gene: TRBD1
V gene: TRBV7-9
clone size: .

CDR3 protein: CASSPRGSYQETQYF
CDR3 DNA: TGTGCCAGCAGCCCGCGCGGGAGTTACCAAGAGACCCAGTACTTC
J gene: TRBJ2-5
D gene: TRBD2
V gene: TRBV9
clone size: .

CDR3 protein: CASSDTRNQPQHF
CDR3 DNA: TGTGCCAGCAGTGACACTCGAAATCAGCCCCAGCATTTT
J gene: TRBJ1-5
D gene: .
V gene: TRBV6-1
clone size: .

CDR3 protein: CASSLVAFDEQYF
CDR3 DNA: TGTGCCAGCAGCTTAGTTGCGTTCGACGAGCAGTACTTC
J gene: TRBJ2-7
D gene: .
V gene: TRBV13
clone size: .

CDR3 protein: CASSAWRNTEAFF
CDR3 DNA: TGTGCCAGTAGCGCTTGGAGGAACACTGAAGCTTTCTTT
J gene: TRBJ1-1
D gene: .
V gene: TRBV19
clone size: .

CDR3 protein: CSVLVPQGYGYTF
CDR3 DNA: TGCAGCGTTTTAGTTCCCCAGGGGTATGGCTACACCTTC
J gene: TRBJ1-2
D gene: .
V gene: TRBV29-1
clone size: .